This T cell receptor beta chain was sequenced for a study of T cell responses to AZD1222 COVID-19 vaccine. Study results and caveats: Spike-specific TCR breadth and depth went up after people got two AZD1222 doses. White British people made up most donors, females outnumbered males, and clonal diversity was possibly underestimated. Across spike, vaccine-associated CD4 TCRs were found, dominant at 160-218 and 743-854. Reportedly, nearly half of unique spike TCRs recognized epitopes outside B.1.351/B.1.1.7 mutations.

Sequencing was performed with immunoSEQ multiplex PCR; in TCRdb, only in-frame clones are kept and a portion is missing. The sample records under 150,000 clones, approximately 93% being singletons. Regarding this clone: Its target is not known.

This CDR3 has 13 residues. V lost 5 bases to trimming and J lost 12 bases; unmatched junction nucleotides: 4. The germline gives CDR1 MNHEY, CDR2 SMNVEV (reference sequence). The sequences come from peripheral blood, collected on day 0 of AZD1222 vaccination. This TCR came from an adult in good health. The rearrangement links TRBV27 to TRBJ2-1; 13 bases fit TRBD2. The CDR3 spells CASSATSGRGQFF. The DNA for the CDR3 is TGTGCCAGCAGTGCCACTAGCGGGAGGGGGCAGTTCTTC.